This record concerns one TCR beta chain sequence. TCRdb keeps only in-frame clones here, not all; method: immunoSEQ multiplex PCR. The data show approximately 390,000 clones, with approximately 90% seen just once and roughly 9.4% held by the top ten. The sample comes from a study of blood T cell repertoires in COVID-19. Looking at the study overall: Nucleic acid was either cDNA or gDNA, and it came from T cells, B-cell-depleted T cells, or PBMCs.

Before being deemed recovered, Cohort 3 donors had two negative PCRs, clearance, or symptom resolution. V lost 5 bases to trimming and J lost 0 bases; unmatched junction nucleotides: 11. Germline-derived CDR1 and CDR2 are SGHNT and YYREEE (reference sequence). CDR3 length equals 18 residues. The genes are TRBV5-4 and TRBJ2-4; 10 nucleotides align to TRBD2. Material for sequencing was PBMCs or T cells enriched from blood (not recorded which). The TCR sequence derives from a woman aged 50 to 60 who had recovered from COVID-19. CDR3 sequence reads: CASSPSGGGPLAKNIQYF. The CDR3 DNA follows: TGTGCCAGCAGTCCTAGCGGGGGAGGCCCTTTAGCCAAAAACATTCAGTACTTC.